The source of this TCR beta chain is a study of T cell repertoires in cytomegalovirus infection. In the study overall: Matching HLA type, along with CMV infection, was indicated by public TCR beta signatures.

Regarding the study as a whole: What dominated the ex vivo response were HLA-C-restricted CMV-specific TCR beta clonotypes. Using cumulative public TCR beta family frequency, the authors identified those who carried CMV together with the relevant HLA.

Using its own MiXCR run on the reads, TCRdb lists one record per CDR3 protein. The sample contains roughly 250,000 distinct CDR3 sequences, 9% to 15% of which appear only once. Note on this clonotype: Its antigen is currently unknown.

The sequencing input was PBMCs. This sequence originates from a human donor in good health (CMV status not recorded). Some clones in this sample may be carry-over from other donors' samples.

CDR3 amino acids: CASSFLGTEGGYTF. CDR3 DNA sequence: TGCGCCAGCAGCTTTCTGGGTACTGAGGGCGGCTACACCTTC. The chain uses TRBV5-1 and TRBJ1-2; D is ambiguous. Germline lookup yields CDR1 SGHRS and CDR2 YFSETQ. The V gene lost 2 bases and the J gene lost 8 bases, with 16 bases spanning the gap. CDR3 length: 14 amino acids.